A single sample is the source of the 11 T cell receptor beta chains below, sequenced in a study of blood T cell repertoires in COVID-19. Some clones are missing from TCRdb's copy, which holds only in-frame ones; the method was immunoSEQ multiplex PCR. The sample holds 200,000 to 300,000 clones, around 90% seen once. The specimen was peripheral blood. These receptors originate from a person under 35 with COVID-19, enrolled during active disease.

Concerning this clone: The same CDR3 arises from other DNA sequences in this sample as well. V is TRBV6-5 and J is TRBJ1-1, with D possibly being TRBD1 (5 bases). The germline gives CDR1 MNHEY, CDR2 SVGAGI. The CDR3 consists of 14 residues. The V end was cut by 2 bases, the J end by 1 base, with 8 bases between. CDR3 nucleotide sequence: TGTGCCAGCAGTTACGCGGGGGGGAACACTGAAGCTTTCTTT. Translating gives CASSYAGGNTEAFF.

The rearrangement links TRBV4-2 to TRBJ2-2; D uncertain. Germline V CDR1 and CDR2: LGHNA, YNFKEQ. This CDR3 is built from 14 residues. The V and J ends lost 0 bases and 1 base respectively, with 3 bases between them. The CDR3 coding sequence is TGTGCCAGCAGCCAAGACGTGAACACCGGGGAGCTGTTTTTT. Protein product: CASSQDVNTGELFF.

The chain links TRBV7-9 to TRBJ1-1, with 9 bases lining up with TRBD1. V gave up 1 base and J gave up 1 base; unmatched junction bases: 1. In germline, CDR1 is SEHNR, CDR2 FQNEAQ (reference sequence). The CDR3 covers 15 residues. CDR3 coding DNA: TGTGCCAGCAGCTTAGAGGGACAGGGGAACACTGAAGCTTTCTTT. It specifies CASSLEGQGNTEAFF.

V and J are TRBV6-7 and TRBJ2-1, with a tentative D call TRBD2 (6 bases). TRBV6-7 is designated an ORF whose function remains uncertain. CDR3 length equals 17 residues. V was pared by 3 bases and J by 10 bases, with 25 bases between. CDR3: CASSYPPGTDLWREQFF. The DNA for the CDR3 is TGTGCCAGCAGTTATCCCCCCGGGACTGATCTCTGGAGGGAGCAGTTCTTC.

The chain has TRBV19 and TRBJ1-5, with D hard to call. Germline CDR1 reads LNHDA; CDR2 reads SQIVND (reference sequence). The CDR3 is 13 amino acids. V dropped 8 bases and J dropped 2 bases, with 10 bases sitting between them. DNA of the CDR3: TGTGCCAGTGAGGCCCGCGGCAATCAGCCCCAGCATTTT. Translating it yields CASEARGNQPQHF.

The chain carries TRBV10-1 and TRBJ1-1; weak D call: TRBD1 (6 bases). Germline-derived CDR1 and CDR2 are WNHNN and SYGVQD (reference sequence). V shed 5 bases and J shed 1 base, with 8 bases lying between them. This CDR3 has 13 amino acids. The CDR3 spells CASSYRENTEAFF. The CDR3 nucleotides are TGCGCCAGCAGTTACAGGGAGAACACTGAAGCTTTCTTT.

This clone was recorded a few times. This rearrangement joins TRBV5-1 to TRBJ1-5; 9 nucleotides line up with TRBD1. V lost 8 bases to trimming and J lost 3 bases; unmatched junction nucleotides: 3. CDR3 size: 13 residues. Germline V gene sequence: CDR1 SGHRS, CDR2 YFSETQ. Written as DNA, the CDR3 is TGCGCCAGTAGGACAGGGGTCAATCAGCCCCAGCATTTT. Protein product: CASRTGVNQPQHF.

This sequence joins TRBV13 and TRBJ2-4, with 10 bases matching TRBD2. Trimming took 5 bases from V and 2 from J; bases not matched to a gene: 9. CDR1 is PRHDT, CDR2 FYEKMQ, per germline (reference sequence). The CDR3 totals 17 residues. Here the CDR3 DNA reads TGTGCCAGCAGCGGATCTAGCGGGAGCGTCCCCAAAAACATTCAGTACTTC. Translated, it gives CASSGSSGSVPKNIQYF.

The J gene is TRBJ2-1, the V gene TRBV18; D not resolved. The CDR3 consists of 17 residues. Trimming shortened V by 2 bases and J by 1 base, and 15 bases separated the two germline ends. Germline values: CDR1 KGHSH, CDR2 LQKENI. CDR3 sequence reads: CASSPAVAGLSYNEQFF. The CDR3 nucleotides are TGTGCCAGCTCACCAGCAGTCGCAGGCTTGTCCTACAATGAGCAGTTCTTC.

CDR3 sequence: CASSQDRGNQPQHF. The CDR3 DNA is TGTGCCAGCAGTCAGGACAGGGGTAATCAGCCCCAGCATTTT. This chain connects TRBV27 to TRBJ1-5; 9 bases are shared with TRBD1. Germline V gives CDR1 MNHEY, CDR2 SMNVEV (reference sequence). J gave up 4 bases and V 5 bases, and 3 bases lay outside the gene matches. The CDR3 length is 14 residues.

In this sample, this clone turned up once. The chain uses TRBV13 and TRBJ2-7; 9 bases map to TRBD1. This CDR3 has 14 residues. Germline values: CDR1 PRHDT, CDR2 FYEKMQ (reference sequence). Germline trimming cut 5 bases from V and 7 bases from J; bases unmatched to any gene: 9. This CDR3 is CASSEGQGAREQYF. CDR3 DNA: TGTGCCAGCAGCGAGGGACAGGGAGCACGAGAGCAGTACTTC.